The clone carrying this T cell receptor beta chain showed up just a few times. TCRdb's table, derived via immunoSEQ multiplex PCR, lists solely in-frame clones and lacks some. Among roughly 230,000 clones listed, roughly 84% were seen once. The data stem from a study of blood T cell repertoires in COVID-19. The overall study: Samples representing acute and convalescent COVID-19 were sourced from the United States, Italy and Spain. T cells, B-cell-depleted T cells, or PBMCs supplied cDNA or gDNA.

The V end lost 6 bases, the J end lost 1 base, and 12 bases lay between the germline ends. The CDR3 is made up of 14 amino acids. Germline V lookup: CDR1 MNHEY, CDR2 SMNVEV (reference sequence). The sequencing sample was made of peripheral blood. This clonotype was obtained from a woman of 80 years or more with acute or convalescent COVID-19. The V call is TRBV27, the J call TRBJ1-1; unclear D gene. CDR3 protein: CASSRYGGNTEAFF. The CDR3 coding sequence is TGTGCCAGCAGCCGATACGGAGGGAACACTGAAGCTTTCTTT.